This T cell receptor beta chain originates from a study of T cells after yellow fever vaccination. Study-level results: The study re-detected most primary-vaccination clones after the booster (approximately 96% CD4, approximately 87% CD8).

Regarding this clonotype: The target antigen is unknown.

This CDR3 comprises 15 residues. V lost 8 bases, J lost 8 bases, and 9 bases stayed unmatched. CDR1 LNHDA and CDR2 SQIVND come from the germline V gene (reference sequence). Researchers made TCR cDNA using 5'RACE template switching, and this step added a universal primer site and UMIs. TCRdb itself ran the 5' RACE reads through MiXCR, one entry per CDR3 protein. The sample yields some 390,000 distinct CDR3 sequences, around 6.5% seen once. The chain uses TRBV19 and TRBJ1-6; 10 bases line up with TRBD1. This TCR derives from a man younger than 45 who received the YFV17D yellow fever vaccine. Sequenced material: PBMCs, taken 5 days after the yellow fever booster vaccination. The CDR3 DNA sequence: TGTGCCAGTCGAACCGGGACAGGGGAGGATTCACCCCTCCACTTT. Encoded protein: CASRTGTGEDSPLHF.